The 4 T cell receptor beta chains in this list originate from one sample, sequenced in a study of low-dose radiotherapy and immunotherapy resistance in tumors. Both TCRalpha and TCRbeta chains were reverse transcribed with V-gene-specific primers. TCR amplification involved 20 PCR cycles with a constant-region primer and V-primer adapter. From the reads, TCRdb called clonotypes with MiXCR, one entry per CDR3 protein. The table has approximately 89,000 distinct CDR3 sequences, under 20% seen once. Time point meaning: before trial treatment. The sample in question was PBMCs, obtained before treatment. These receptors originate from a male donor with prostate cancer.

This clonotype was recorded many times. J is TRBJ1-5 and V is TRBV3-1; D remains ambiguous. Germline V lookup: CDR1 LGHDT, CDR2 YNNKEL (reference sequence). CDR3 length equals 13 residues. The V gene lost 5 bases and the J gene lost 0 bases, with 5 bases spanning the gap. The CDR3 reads CASSWDSNQPQHF. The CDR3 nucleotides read TGTGCCAGCAGCTGGGATAGCAATCAGCCCCAGCATTTT.

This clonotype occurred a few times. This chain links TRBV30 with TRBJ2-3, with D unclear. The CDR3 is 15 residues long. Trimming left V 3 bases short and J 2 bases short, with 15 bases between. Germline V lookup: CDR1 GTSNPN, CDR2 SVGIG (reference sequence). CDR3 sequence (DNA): TGTGCCTGGAGGGAAAGAGGTTTCCCCACAGATACGCAGTATTTT. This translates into CAWRERGFPTDTQYF.

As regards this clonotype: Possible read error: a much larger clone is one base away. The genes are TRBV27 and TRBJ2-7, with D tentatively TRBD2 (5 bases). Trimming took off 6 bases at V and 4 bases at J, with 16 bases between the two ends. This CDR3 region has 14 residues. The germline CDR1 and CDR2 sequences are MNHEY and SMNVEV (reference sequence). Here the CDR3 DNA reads TGTGCCAGCAGCACCCGGGATTGGATGTACGAGCAGTACTTC. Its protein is CASSTRDWMYEQYF.

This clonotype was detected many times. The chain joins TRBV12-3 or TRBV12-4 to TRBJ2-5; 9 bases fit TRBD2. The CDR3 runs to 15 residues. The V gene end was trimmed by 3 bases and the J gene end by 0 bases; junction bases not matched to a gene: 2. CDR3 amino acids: CASSLAGGNQETQYF. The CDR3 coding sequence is TGTGCCAGCAGTTTGGCGGGGGGGAACCAAGAGACCCAGTACTTC.